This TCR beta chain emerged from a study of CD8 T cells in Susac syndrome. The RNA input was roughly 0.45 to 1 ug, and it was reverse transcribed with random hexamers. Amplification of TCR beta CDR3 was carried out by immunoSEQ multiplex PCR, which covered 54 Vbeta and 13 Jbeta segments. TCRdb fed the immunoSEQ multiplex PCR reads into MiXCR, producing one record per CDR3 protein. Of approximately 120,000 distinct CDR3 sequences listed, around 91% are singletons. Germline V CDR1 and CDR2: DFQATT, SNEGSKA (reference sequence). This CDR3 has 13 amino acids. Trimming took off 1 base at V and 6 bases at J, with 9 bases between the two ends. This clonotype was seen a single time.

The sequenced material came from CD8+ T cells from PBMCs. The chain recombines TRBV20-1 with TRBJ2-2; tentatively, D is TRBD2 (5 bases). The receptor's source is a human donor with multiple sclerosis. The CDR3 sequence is CSARGGISGELFF. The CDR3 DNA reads TGCAGTGCTAGAGGAGGGATCTCCGGGGAGCTGTTTTTT.